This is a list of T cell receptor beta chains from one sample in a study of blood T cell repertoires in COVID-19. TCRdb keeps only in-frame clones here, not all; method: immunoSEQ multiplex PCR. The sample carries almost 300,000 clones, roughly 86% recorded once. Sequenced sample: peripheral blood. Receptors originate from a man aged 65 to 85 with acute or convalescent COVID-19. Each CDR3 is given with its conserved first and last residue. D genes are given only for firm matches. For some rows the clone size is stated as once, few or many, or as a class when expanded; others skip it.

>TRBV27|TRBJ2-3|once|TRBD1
CASSTTQGVGGTDTQYF
TGTGCCAGCAGTACAACCCAGGGGGTTGGAGGCACAGATACGCAGTATTTT
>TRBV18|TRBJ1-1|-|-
CASSPPRSGRATEAFF
TGTGCCAGCTCACCACCAAGATCAGGTCGTGCCACTGAAGCTTTCTTT
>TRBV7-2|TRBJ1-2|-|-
CASSLNAGAAYGYTF
TGTGCCAGCAGCTTGAACGCAGGGGCGGCCTATGGCTACACCTTC
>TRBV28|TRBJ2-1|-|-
CASGSSYNEQFF
TGTGCCAGCGGGAGCTCCTACAATGAGCAGTTCTTC
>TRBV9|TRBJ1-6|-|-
CASSPSSYNSPLHF
TGTGCCAGCAGCCCGAGCTCCTATAATTCACCCCTCCACTTT
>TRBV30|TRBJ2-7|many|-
CAWSAQAPYEQYF
TGTGCCTGGAGTGCACAGGCTCCATACGAGCAGTACTTC
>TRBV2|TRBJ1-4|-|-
CASRIGVREKLFF
TGTGCCAGCAGAATCGGGGTACGTGAAAAACTGTTTTTT
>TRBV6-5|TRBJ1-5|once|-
CASTIDNSNQPQHF
TGTGCCAGCACTATAGACAATAGCAATCAGCCCCAGCATTTT
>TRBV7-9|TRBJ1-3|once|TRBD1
CASSSPPGTGNSGNTIYF
TGTGCCAGCAGCTCCCCCCCTGGGACAGGGAACTCTGGAAACACCATATATTTT
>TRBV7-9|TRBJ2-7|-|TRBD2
CASSAWEGNEQYF
TGTGCCAGCAGCGCATGGGAGGGGAACGAGCAGTACTTC
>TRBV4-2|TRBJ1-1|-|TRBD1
CASSHTDRGRGEAFF
TGTGCCAGCAGCCACACAGACAGGGGGCGAGGTGAAGCTTTCTTT
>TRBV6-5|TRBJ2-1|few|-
CASSYSFGGRNEQFF
TGTGCCAGCAGTTACTCATTCGGGGGTCGGAATGAGCAGTTCTTC
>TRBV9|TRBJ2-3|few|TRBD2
CASSVRSGVTDTQYF
TGTGCCAGCAGCGTACGGAGCGGGGTCACAGATACGCAGTATTTT
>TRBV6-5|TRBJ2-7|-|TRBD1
CASQQGATSYEQYF
TGTGCCAGTCAACAGGGGGCGACCTCCTACGAGCAGTACTTC
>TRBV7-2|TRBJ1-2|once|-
CASSPGRDTLYGYTF
TGTGCCAGCAGCCCCGGAAGGGACACGCTGTATGGCTACACCTTC
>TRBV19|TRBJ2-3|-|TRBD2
CASSSGASGGRNTQYF
TGTGCCAGTAGTTCAGGGGCTAGCGGGGGGAGGAATACGCAGTATTTT
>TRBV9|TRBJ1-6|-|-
CASSVLDSRSPLHF
TGTGCCAGCAGCGTTTTAGACAGTCGTTCACCCCTCCACTTT
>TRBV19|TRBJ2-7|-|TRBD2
CASSIRLARSNEQYF
TGTGCCAGTAGTATTAGACTAGCCAGGTCCAACGAGCAGTACTTC
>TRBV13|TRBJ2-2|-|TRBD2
CASSFGLAGGGITGELFF
TGTGCCAGCAGCTTCGGACTAGCGGGAGGAGGTATCACCGGGGAGCTGTTTTTT
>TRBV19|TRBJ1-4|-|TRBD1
CASKARTGEGEKLFF
TGTGCCAGTAAGGCCCGGACAGGGGAAGGAGAAAAACTGTTTTTT
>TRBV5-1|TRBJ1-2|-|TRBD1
CASNSGQGYGYTF
TGCGCCAGCAACTCGGGACAGGGCTATGGCTACACCTTC
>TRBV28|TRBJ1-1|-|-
CASSAPSRALNTEAFF
TGTGCCAGCAGCGCCCCGAGCAGGGCTTTGAACACTGAAGCTTTCTTT
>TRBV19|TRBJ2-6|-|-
CASKKGAGANVLTF
TGTGCCAGTAAAAAAGGGGCTGGGGCCAACGTCCTGACTTTC
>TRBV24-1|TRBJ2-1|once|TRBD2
CATSGRGSGRNNEQFF
TGTGCCACCAGTGGTCGAGGAAGCGGGAGGAACAATGAGCAGTTCTTC
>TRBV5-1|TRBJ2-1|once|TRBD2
CASSQGLAAEGEQFF
TGCGCCAGCAGCCAAGGACTAGCGGCCGAGGGTGAGCAGTTCTTC
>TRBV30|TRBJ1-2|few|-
CAWSSTGAGGYTF
TGTGCCTGGAGCTCGACAGGTGCCGGGGGCTACACCTTC
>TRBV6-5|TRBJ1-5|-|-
CASSYSWGRGQPQHF
TGTGCCAGCAGTTACTCCTGGGGGCGAGGTCAGCCCCAGCATTTT
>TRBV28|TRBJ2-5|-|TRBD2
CASSFREVGQYF
TGTGCCAGCAGTTTTCGGGAGGTCGGCCAGTACTTC
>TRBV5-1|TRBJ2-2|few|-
CASSLAGRANTGELFF
TGCGCCAGCAGCTTGGCAGGCAGAGCGAACACCGGGGAGCTGTTTTTT
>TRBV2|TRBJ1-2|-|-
CASSEGQVNGYTF
TGTGCCAGCAGTGAGGGCCAAGTGAATGGCTACACCTTC
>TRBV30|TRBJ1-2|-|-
CAWSSQVFYGYTF
TGTGCCTGGAGTTCACAGGTCTTCTATGGCTACACCTTC
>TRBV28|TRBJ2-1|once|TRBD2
CASSLVGRDLYNEQFF
TGTGCCAGCAGTTTGGTAGGGAGGGACCTATACAATGAGCAGTTCTTC
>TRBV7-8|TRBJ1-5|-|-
CASSLAGGTGQPQHF
TGTGCCAGCAGCTTAGCAGGGGGAACGGGTCAGCCCCAGCATTTT
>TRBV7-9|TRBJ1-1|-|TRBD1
CASSLEGQVNTEAFF
TGTGCCAGCAGCTTAGAAGGACAGGTTAACACTGAAGCTTTCTTT
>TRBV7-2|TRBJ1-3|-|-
CASSLVSGSGNTIYF
TGTGCCAGCAGCTTAGTATCAGGGTCCGGAAACACCATATATTTT
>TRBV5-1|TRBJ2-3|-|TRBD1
CASSWDSSTDTQYF
TGCGCCAGCAGTTGGGACAGCAGCACAGATACGCAGTATTTT
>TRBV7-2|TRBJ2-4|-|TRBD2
CASSTGGGLENIQYF
TGTGCCAGCAGCACAGGCGGGGGGCTTGAAAACATTCAGTACTTC
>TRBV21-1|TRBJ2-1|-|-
CASSKDSSYNEQFF
TGTGCCAGCAGCAAGGACAGCTCCTACAATGAGCAGTTCTTC
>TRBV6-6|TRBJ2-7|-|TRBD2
CASSGTGLAGSHEQYF
TGTGCCAGCAGCGGAACTGGACTAGCGGGATCCCACGAGCAGTACTTC
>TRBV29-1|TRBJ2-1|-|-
CSVEDLGTDNEQFF
TGCAGCGTTGAAGATCTTGGGACTGACAATGAGCAGTTCTTC
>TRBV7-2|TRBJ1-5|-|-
CASSVTQGNNQPQHF
TGTGCCAGCAGCGTTACTCAGGGTAACAATCAGCCCCAGCATTTT
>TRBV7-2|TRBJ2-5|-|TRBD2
CASSFRTSGETQYF
TGTGCCAGCAGCTTTCGGACTAGCGGAGAGACCCAGTACTTC
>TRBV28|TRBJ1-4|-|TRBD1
CASRQGNEKLFF
TGTGCCAGCAGACAGGGGAATGAAAAACTGTTTTTT
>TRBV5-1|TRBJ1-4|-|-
CASSLMGTQGEKLFF
TGCGCCAGCAGCTTAATGGGGACTCAGGGTGAAAAACTGTTTTTT
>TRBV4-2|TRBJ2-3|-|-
CASSQDPGVTDTQYF
TGTGCCAGCAGCCAAGACCCGGGAGTAACAGATACGCAGTATTTT
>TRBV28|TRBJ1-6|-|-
CASSFPGLNSPLHF
TGTGCCAGCAGTTTTCCGGGACTTAATTCACCCCTCCACTTT
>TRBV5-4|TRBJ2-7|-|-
CASSAGRTTYEQYF
TGTGCCAGCAGCGCGGGCCGAACCACCTACGAGCAGTACTTC
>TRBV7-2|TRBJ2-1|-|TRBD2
CASSSGSFVNEQFF
TGTGCCAGCAGCAGCGGGAGTTTTGTCAATGAGCAGTTCTTC
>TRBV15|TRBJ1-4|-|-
CATSRARGRNEKLFF
TGTGCCACCAGCAGAGCCCGGGGTCGGAATGAAAAACTGTTTTTT
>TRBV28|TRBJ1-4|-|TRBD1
CASQDREVREKLFF
TGTGCCAGCCAGGACAGGGAGGTTCGTGAAAAACTGTTTTTT
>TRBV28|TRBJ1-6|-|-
CASSETGSKNSPLHF
TGTGCCAGCAGTGAAACCGGGTCCAAAAATTCACCCCTCCACTTT
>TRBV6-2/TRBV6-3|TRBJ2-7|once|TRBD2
CASSSPPGLAVPYEQYF
TGTGCCAGCAGTTCACCTCCGGGACTAGCTGTACCCTACGAGCAGTACTTC
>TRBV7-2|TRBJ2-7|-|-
CASSPSGVRLMEQYF
TGTGCCAGCAGCCCCTCAGGGGTTCGCCTAATGGAGCAGTACTTC
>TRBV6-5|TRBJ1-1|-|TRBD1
CASRADRGRDEAFF
TGTGCCAGCAGGGCCGACAGGGGACGGGATGAAGCTTTCTTT
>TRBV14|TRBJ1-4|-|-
CASSQDRYGGAEKLFF
TGTGCCAGCAGCCAAGATCGGTATGGCGGTGCAGAAAAACTGTTTTTT